This section outlines one TCR beta chain sequence together with its context. The antigen is undetermined. This sample is drawn from a study of T cell responses to AZD1222 COVID-19 vaccine. Pooled samples include second doses given at about 4 or 12 weeks. Clones were read by immunoSEQ multiplex PCR, and TCRdb kept only the in-frame ones, dropping some. In the table there are roughly 120,000 clones, approximately 90% of which are singletons. General study results and limits: Clonal diversity was possibly underestimated, and white British individuals and females predominated among donors. Repertoires were obtained only post-peak T cell response. The number of AZD1222 recipients seropositive at baseline was only five or six.

The source is an adult who received the AZD1222 COVID-19 vaccine. The sequences come from peripheral blood, collected 28 days after the second AZD1222 dose.

The CDR3 DNA follows: TGTGCCAGCAGCGCGACAGGTGCCAGCTCTGGAAACACCATATATTTT. It codes for CASSATGASSGNTIYF. V gene TRBV7-9 combines with J gene TRBJ1-3, with TRBD1 as a possible D gene (6 bases). The germline V gene encodes CDR1 SEHNR and CDR2 FQNEAQ (reference sequence). V was clipped by 5 bases and J by 0 bases, with 14 bases between them. The CDR3 covers 16 residues.